Included here is one T cell receptor (beta chain) sequence, with context. Its antigen is not known. This specimen comes from a study of T cell responses to AZD1222 COVID-19 vaccine. Regarding the study as a whole: Donors were mostly white British, more females; clonal diversity possibly underestimated.

The repertoire was sequenced with immunoSEQ multiplex PCR; TCRdb's copy has only in-frame clones and lacks some. The sample includes around 90,000 clones, 80% to 90% of them seen just once. Germline lookup yields CDR1 SNHLY and CDR2 FYNNEI. The trim removed 4 bases at V and 9 bases at J, leaving 9 bases unmatched. This CDR3 spans 15 amino acids. The source was peripheral blood, collected on day 0 of AZD1222 vaccination. The sequence derives from an adult in good health. The genes are TRBV2 and TRBJ1-6; 7 nucleotides align to TRBD1. The DNA of the CDR3 is TGTGCCAGCAGTGGACCACAGGGGATAGCTTCACCCCTCCACTTT. This sequence encodes CASSGPQGIASPLHF.